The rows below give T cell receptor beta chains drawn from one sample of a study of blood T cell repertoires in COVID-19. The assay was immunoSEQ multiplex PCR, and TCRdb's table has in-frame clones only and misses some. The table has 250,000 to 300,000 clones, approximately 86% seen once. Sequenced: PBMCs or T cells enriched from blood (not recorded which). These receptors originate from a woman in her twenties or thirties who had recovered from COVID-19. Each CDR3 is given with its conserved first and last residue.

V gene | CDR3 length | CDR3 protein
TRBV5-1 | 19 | CASSLAAGRWGVSGNTIYF
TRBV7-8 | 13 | CASSPPLNYGYTF
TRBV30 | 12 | CAWSGTGYGYTF
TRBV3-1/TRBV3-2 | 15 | CASSRGRGANYEQYF
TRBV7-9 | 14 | CASSFAGGQETQYF
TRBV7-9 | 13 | CASSLEQGNEQFF
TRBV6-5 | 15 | CASSPGTGRTYEQYF
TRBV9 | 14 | CASSVVAGAGELFF
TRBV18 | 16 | CASFRRGQQRYNEQFF
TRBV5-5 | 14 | CASSPQSSGNTIYF
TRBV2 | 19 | CASSPILAGGPTLRDTQYF
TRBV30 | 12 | CAWSLLKETQYF
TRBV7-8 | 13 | CASSLGQQETQYF
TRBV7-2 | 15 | CASSLRVAVGYEQYF
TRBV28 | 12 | CASRPVNQPQHF
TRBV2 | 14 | CASSGGTSKETQYF
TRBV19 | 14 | CASSNLYSNQPQHF
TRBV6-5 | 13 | CASSSTGNQPQHF
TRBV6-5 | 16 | CASSYRSRTGGNTIYF
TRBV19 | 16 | CASSNQGLRGTGELFF
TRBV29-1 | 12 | CSVQGDTYEQYF
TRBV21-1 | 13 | CASSNTIGNTIYF
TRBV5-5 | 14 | CASSFTGQSAEAFF
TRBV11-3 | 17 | CASSLRAGLRAYNEQFF
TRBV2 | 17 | CASSAGTRGAVNQPQHF
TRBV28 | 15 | CASRSPGQGSYGYTF
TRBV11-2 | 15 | CASSLHRGPNTEAFF
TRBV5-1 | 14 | CASSLVLASGELFF
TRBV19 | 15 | CASSTPGQGNTEAFF
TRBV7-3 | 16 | CASSLDGYRTGETQYF
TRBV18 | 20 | CASSRRGSDRVGSVGQPQHF
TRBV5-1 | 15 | CASSLVRSGTDTQYF